These 29 T cell receptor beta chains were sequenced from one sample in a study of cytomegalovirus exposure and HLA in healthy donors (TCRdb year 2017). Receptor amplification or capture employed the immunoSEQ multiplex PCR assay. For the multiplex PCR, a mixture combining 60 forward primers for TCR Vbeta segments and 13 reverse primers for TCR Jbeta segments was used. TCRdb took this table from immuneACCESS and kept in-frame rearrangements with V and J called. Such tables lack part of the clones; where checked against another copy, unresolved V genes explain under half of the gap, and the rest is unexplained. Counted in this sample were around 90,000 clones; approximately 60% of them appeared once. The ten largest clonotypes hold 20% to 25% of the sample. Sequences were obtained from PBMCs. Source of these receptors: a woman between 50 and 59 years old in good health and CMV-seropositive.

The chain employs TRBV4-2 and TRBJ2-7; 7 nucleotides match TRBD2. V lost 4 bases, J lost 2 bases, and 2 bases stayed unmatched. This CDR3 comprises 13 residues. Germline loops: CDR1 LGHNA, CDR2 YNFKEQ. This chain's CDR3 is CASSLSGAYEQYF. In nucleotides, the CDR3 is TGTGCCAGCAGCCTCAGCGGGGCCTACGAGCAGTACTTC.

The chain employs TRBV6-6 and TRBJ1-1; weak D call: TRBD1 (5 bases). Germline V lookup: CDR1 MNHNY, CDR2 SVGAGI (reference sequence). The germline V and J ends were trimmed by 0 bases and 6 bases, with 11 bases remaining between them. This CDR3 region has 14 residues. The CDR3 reads CASSYSGRAAEAFF. CDR3 nucleotides: TGTGCCAGCAGTTACTCCGGCAGGGCGGCTGAAGCTTTCTTT.

The V and J genes are TRBV2 and TRBJ2-1, with D perhaps matching TRBD1 (6 bases). This CDR3 region has 14 residues. Trimming shortened V by 6 bases and J by 9 bases, and 18 bases separated the two germline ends. Looked up from germline, CDR1 is SNHLY and CDR2 is FYNNEI. The CDR3 loop reads CASRGGSGRGEQFF. As DNA, the CDR3 is TGTGCCAGCAGGGGCGGATCGGGCAGGGGTGAGCAGTTCTTC.

This rearrangement joins TRBV19 to TRBJ2-7; possibly TRBD1 for D (8 bases). From germline, CDR1 is LNHDA and CDR2 SQIVND (reference sequence). V dropped 5 bases and J dropped 7 bases, with 18 bases sitting between them. The CDR3 is 14 amino acids. The CDR3 protein is CASSGTIQGGEQYF. Here the CDR3 DNA reads TGTGCCAGTAGTGGGACTATACAGGGGGGAGAGCAGTACTTC. Full variable domain (rest looked up from reference TRBV19 and TRBJ2-7): DGGITQSPKYLFRKEGQNVTLSCEQNLNHDAMYWYRQDPGQGLRLIYYSQIVNDFQKGDIAEGYSVSREKKESFPLTVTSAQKNPTAFYLCASSGTIQGGEQYFGPGTRLTVT.

Only a few counts were recorded for this clone. The gene calls are TRBV5-6 and TRBJ2-1; 8 bases are shared with TRBD2. The CDR3 is made up of 14 amino acids. Germline values: CDR1 SGHDT, CDR2 YYEEEE. V was clipped by 6 bases and J by 7 bases; unmatched bases: 9. The CDR3: CASTPPGGANEQFF. The CDR3, as DNA: TGTGCCAGCACCCCCCCCGGGGGGGCGAATGAGCAGTTCTTC.

V gene TRBV27 combines with J gene TRBJ1-2; the match to TRBD1 covers 12 bases. Germline lookup yields CDR1 MNHEY and CDR2 SMNVEV (reference sequence). V dropped 5 bases and J dropped 4; count of bases not matched to a gene: 11. This CDR3 comprises 17 residues. CDR3 amino acids: CASSPGTGGNIIYGYTF. CDR3 DNA: TGTGCCAGCAGTCCCGGGACAGGGGGCAATATTATCTATGGCTACACCTTC.

The sample holds a few counts of this clone. This chain joins TRBV11-1 and TRBJ1-6; D is uncertain. The CDR3 extends over 12 amino acids. Germline CDR1 reads SGHAT; CDR2 reads FQDESV (reference sequence). V dropped 2 bases and J dropped 9 bases, with 5 bases sitting between them. CDR3 in DNA: TGTGCCAGCAGCTTATTCTCTTCACCCCTCCACTTT. This translates into CASSLFSSPLHF.

The rearrangement joins TRBV19 to TRBJ1-1; D may be TRBD1 (5 bases). CDR3 length equals 15 residues. In germline, CDR1 is LNHDA, CDR2 SQIVND (reference sequence). V gave up 3 bases and J gave up 1 base, with 12 bases separating them. The CDR3 nucleotides read TGTGCCAGTAGTATGCGGGACGGAAAGAACACTGAAGCTTTCTTT. Encoded protein: CASSMRDGKNTEAFF.

The chain couples TRBV2 to TRBJ1-2, with 9 bases lining up with TRBD1. Germline loops: CDR1 SNHLY, CDR2 FYNNEI. The CDR3 consists of 18 residues. Trimming at V came to 5 bases and at J to 0 bases, leaving 13 bases not matched to a gene. The CDR3 sequence is CASSLPTGGDLTNYGYTF. The CDR3 nucleotides read TGTGCCAGCAGTTTGCCGACAGGGGGTGATCTTACTAACTATGGCTACACCTTC.

V and J are TRBV2 and TRBJ2-3, with TRBD1 identical over 8 bases. Germline trimming cut 5 bases from V and 10 bases from J; bases unmatched to any gene: 2. Germline V CDR1 and CDR2: SNHLY, FYNNEI. The CDR3 spans 11 residues. DNA for the CDR3: TGTGCCAGCAGTTCGGACAGGGCGCAGTATTTT. Encoded protein: CASSSDRAQYF.

This clone has just a few counts. At one end the junction does not follow the germline gene, possibly because of a read error. V usage is TRBV7-9 and J usage is TRBJ1-2; D remains unclear. The CDR3 totals 12 residues. Germline V lookup: CDR1 SEHNR, CDR2 FQNEAQ (reference sequence). Written as DNA, the CDR3 is TGTTCCAGCAGCTTCGATTTACAGGGCTACACCTTC. This encodes CSSSFDLQGYTF.

CDR3 residues: CATSRDRGSGNTIYF. The CDR3 DNA is TGTGCCACCAGCAGAGATAGGGGGTCTGGAAACACCATATATTTT. The rearrangement links TRBV15 to TRBJ1-3; D might be TRBD1 (6 bases). Germline V gene sequence: CDR1 LNHNV, CDR2 YYDKDF (reference sequence). The V gene lost 0 bases and the J gene lost 1 base, with 7 bases spanning the gap. The CDR3 runs to 15 residues.

The rearrangement uses TRBV7-8 and TRBJ1-1; a weak D match, TRBD1 (5 bases). The CDR3 contains 16 residues. Germline CDR1 SGHVS, CDR2 FQNEAQ. V was pared by 2 bases and J by 5 bases, with 18 bases between. CDR3 residues: CASSLLTGDGQTEAFF. The CDR3 nucleotides are TGTGCCAGCAGCTTACTGACGGGGGACGGTCAAACTGAAGCTTTCTTT.

This chain joins TRBV28 and TRBJ2-7; the D gene is possibly TRBD2 (6 bases). The CDR3 consists of 13 residues. CDR1 and CDR2 from the germline V gene are MDHEN and SYDVKM. V lost 5 bases and J 6 bases, leaving 14 bases between the germline ends. CDR3 DNA: TGTGCCAGCAGTCCTCGACTAGACTCCGAGCAGTACTTC. The encoded protein is CASSPRLDSEQYF.

Concerning this clone itself: Sequence at one end of the junction differs from germline and may be a read error. The CDR3 DNA is TGTTCCAGCAGCTCCGGGGTACACTACGAGCAGTACTTC. It yields the protein CSSSSGVHYEQYF. The V call is TRBV7-9, the J call TRBJ2-7, with D possibly matching TRBD2 (5 bases). CDR3 size: 13 residues. CDR1 is SEHNR, CDR2 FQNEAQ, per germline (reference sequence).

This clone was picked up many times. The V and J genes are TRBV19 and TRBJ2-1; TRBD2 matches at 8 bases. This CDR3 comprises 14 residues. The germline V gene has CDR1 LNHDA and CDR2 SQIVND (reference sequence). Trimming took 3 bases from V and 2 from J; bases not matched to a gene: 0. CDR3 residues: CASSMRGAYNEQFF. The CDR3 bases are TGTGCCAGTAGTATGCGGGGGGCCTACAATGAGCAGTTCTTC. Drawing the rest from reference TRBV19 and TRBJ2-1, the complete variable domain is DGGITQSPKYLFRKEGQNVTLSCEQNLNHDAMYWYRQDPGQGLRLIYYSQIVNDFQKGDIAEGYSVSREKKESFPLTVTSAQKNPTAFYLCASSMRGAYNEQFFGPGTRLTVL.

This clone is categorized as medium-sized. The chain has TRBV6-9 and TRBJ1-1; D ambiguous. In germline, CDR1 is MNHGY, CDR2 SVAAGI. The CDR3 contains 12 residues. V lost 2 bases to trimming and J lost 3 bases, with 4 bases between them. The CDR3 here is CASSYTDTEAFF. DNA for the CDR3: TGTGCCAGCAGTTATACGGACACTGAAGCTTTCTTT.

The V gene is TRBV28, the J gene TRBJ2-5, with 8 bases identical to TRBD1. CDR1 is MDHEN, CDR2 SYDVKM, per germline. V shed 9 bases, J shed 4 bases, and the junction held 10 bases outside the gene matches. The CDR3 covers 14 residues. CDR3 sequence (DNA): TGTGCCAGTCTACACAGGGGGGTCGGAGAGACCCAGTACTTC. Translated: CASLHRGVGETQYF.

V usage is TRBV11-3 and J usage is TRBJ2-2, with 11 nucleotides matching TRBD2. J lost 3 bases, V lost 5 bases, and 5 bases had no gene match. CDR3 length equals 16 residues. Germline V gene lookup returns CDR1 SGHNT and CDR2 YENEEA. CDR3 in DNA: TGTGCCAGCAGCACGACTAGCGGGGTGCACACCGGGGAGCTGTTTTTT. Its protein is CASSTTSGVHTGELFF.

The gene calls are TRBV7-2 and TRBJ1-2; 7 bases match TRBD1. The CDR3 is 14 residues long. Germline lookup yields CDR1 SGHTA and CDR2 FQGNSA. V lost 7 bases and J lost 1; bases outside the gene matches: 6. The CDR3: CASIPTGINYGYTF. As DNA, the CDR3 is TGTGCCAGCATTCCGACAGGGATTAACTATGGCTACACCTTC. Together with reference TRBV7-2 and TRBJ1-2, the CDR3 gives the full variable domain: GAGVSQSPSNKVTEKGKDVELRCDPISGHTALYWYRQSLGQGLEFLIYFQGNSAPDKSGLPSDRFSAERTGGSVSTLTIQRTQQEDSAVYLCASIPTGINYGYTFGSGTRLTVV.

This sequence joins TRBV15 and TRBJ2-5; TRBD1 might be the D (6 bases). Germline V gives CDR1 LNHNV, CDR2 YYDKDF (reference sequence). This CDR3 region has 14 residues. V was clipped by 3 bases and J by 3 bases, with 11 bases between them. The CDR3 here is CATSRGRDKETQYF. DNA of the CDR3: TGTGCCACCAGCAGGGGACGGGACAAAGAGACCCAGTACTTC.

The genes are TRBV27 and TRBJ2-1, with TRBD2 as a possible D gene (5 bases). Trimming took 8 bases from V and 2 from J, leaving 13 bases between them. Germline V gene data show CDR1 as MNHEY and CDR2 as SMNVEV (reference sequence). The CDR3 contains 14 residues. CDR3 nucleotide sequence: TGTGCCAGCTCGACTATGATGACCTACAATGAGCAGTTCTTC. It encodes CASSTMMTYNEQFF.

The chain links TRBV19 to TRBJ1-2, with 7 bases fitting TRBD1. Trimming at V came to 7 bases and at J to 8 bases, leaving 10 bases not matched to a gene. The V gene's germline CDR1 is LNHDA and CDR2 SQIVND (reference sequence). This CDR3 spans 13 amino acids. The CDR3 reads CASTVRQGEGYTF. The CDR3 DNA reads TGTGCCAGTACCGTTAGACAGGGTGAAGGCTACACCTTC.

J is TRBJ1-5 and V is TRBV4-2, with TRBD1 matching over 8 bases. The CDR3 has 17 residues. The germline V gene has CDR1 LGHNA and CDR2 YNFKEQ. With 3 bases clipped from V and 4 bases from J, the junction kept 11 bases outside the gene matches. Here the CDR3 reads CASSHGRTGLRNQPQHF. CDR3 DNA: TGTGCCAGCAGCCATGGAAGGACAGGGCTTCGAAATCAGCCCCAGCATTTT.

The chain recombines TRBV5-1 with TRBJ2-5, with 7 nucleotides matching TRBD1. The germline gives CDR1 SGHRS, CDR2 YFSETQ. The CDR3 spans 15 residues. With 2 bases clipped from V and 4 bases from J, the junction kept 8 bases outside the gene matches. In DNA form, the CDR3 reads TGCGCCAGCAGCTTCGGGCAGGGGGTACGAGAGACCCAGTACTTC. It specifies CASSFGQGVRETQYF.

This clone was seen only a few times. The rearrangement joins TRBV9 to TRBJ2-3, with 7 bases matching TRBD1. This CDR3 has 15 residues. The V gene's germline CDR1 is SGDLS and CDR2 YYNGEE. The junction had 10 bases not matched to a gene; V was cut back by 4 bases and J by 5 bases. The CDR3 DNA sequence: TGTGCCAGCAGCCCCTTTACAGGGGCCGGAGATACGCAGTATTTT. As protein: CASSPFTGAGDTQYF.

This clone appeared a single time. This chain uses TRBV7-9 with TRBJ2-7; 9 bases are a match to TRBD1. The ends lost 5 bases at V and 2 bases at J; junction bases unmatched: 10. The germline V gene encodes CDR1 SEHNR and CDR2 FQNEAQ (reference sequence). CDR3 length: 16 amino acids. CDR3 loop: CASSPTPGQGTYEQYF. The CDR3 bases are TGTGCCAGCAGCCCAACGCCGGGACAGGGTACCTACGAGCAGTACTTC.

In the case of this clone: A far more abundant clone sits one base away, making this likely a read error. The V and J genes are TRBV4-2 and TRBJ2-3, with 7 bases fitting TRBD2. This CDR3 is built from 17 residues. CDR1 LGHNA and CDR2 YNFKEQ come from the germline V gene. V was clipped by 3 bases and J by 4 bases; unmatched bases: 13. CDR3 nucleotides: TGTGCCAGCAGCCACGAAGGGATAGGACTAGAGTCAGATACGCAGTATTTT. This gives the protein CASSHEGIGLESDTQYF.

The chain uses TRBV20-1 and TRBJ2-7; no clear D gene. Trimming left V 4 bases short and J 5 bases short, with 9 bases between. CDR1 DFQATT and CDR2 SNEGSKA come from the germline V gene (reference sequence). This CDR3 is 11 amino acids long. The CDR3 nucleotides read TGCAGTGCTACCCCCTATCACGAGCAGTACTTC. It is translated as CSATPYHEQYF.